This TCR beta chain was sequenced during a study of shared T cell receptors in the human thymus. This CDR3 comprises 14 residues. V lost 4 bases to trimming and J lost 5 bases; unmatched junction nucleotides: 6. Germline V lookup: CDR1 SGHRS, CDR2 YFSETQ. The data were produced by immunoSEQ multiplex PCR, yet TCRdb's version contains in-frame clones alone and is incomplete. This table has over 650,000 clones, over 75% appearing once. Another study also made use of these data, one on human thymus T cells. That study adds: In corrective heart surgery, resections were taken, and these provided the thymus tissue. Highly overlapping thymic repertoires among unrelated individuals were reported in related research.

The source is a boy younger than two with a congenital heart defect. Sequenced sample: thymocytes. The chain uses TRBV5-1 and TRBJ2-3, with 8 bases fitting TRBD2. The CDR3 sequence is CASSDGLARDTQYF. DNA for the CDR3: TGCGCCAGCAGCGACGGACTAGCCCGAGATACGCAGTATTTT.